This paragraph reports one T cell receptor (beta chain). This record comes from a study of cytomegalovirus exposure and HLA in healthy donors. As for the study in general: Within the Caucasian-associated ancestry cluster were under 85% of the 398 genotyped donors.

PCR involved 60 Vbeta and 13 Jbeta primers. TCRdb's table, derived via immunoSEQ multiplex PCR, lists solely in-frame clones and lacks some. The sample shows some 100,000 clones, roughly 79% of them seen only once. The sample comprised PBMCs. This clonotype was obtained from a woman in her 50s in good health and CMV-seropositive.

CDR3 region: CASSVGGNYGYTF. The DNA of the CDR3 is TGTGCCAGCAGCGTCGGAGGGAACTATGGCTACACCTTC. The chain recombines TRBV9 with TRBJ1-2; D gene uncertain. Trimming cost V 2 bases and J 2 bases, with 7 bases left between them. This CDR3 region has 13 residues. Germline-derived CDR1 and CDR2 are SGDLS and YYNGEE.